These T cell receptor beta chains were read from a single sample in a study of PD-L1 blockade in urothelial cancer. Clones were sequenced by immunoSEQ multiplex PCR, and TCRdb holds only the in-frame ones, with some missing. The profile shows about 39,000 clones, around 89% of them singletons. Sequenced material: PBMCs, taken around atezolizumab (anti-PD-L1) treatment. The receptor set was obtained from a man in his 60s with urothelial cancer. Each CDR3 is given with its conserved first and last residue. A D gene is named only where the DNA matches it firmly. Clone size appears in some rows only: once, few, many, or a class for an expanded clone.

CDR3 | DNA | length | size | D | J | V
CASSGRTGSATDTQYF | TGTGCCAGCAGCGGACGGACAGGGAGTGCGACAGATACGCAGTATTTT | 16 | - | - | TRBJ2-3 | TRBV21-1
CASSFPEGEQYF | TGTGCCAGCAGTTTCCCAGAGGGCGAGCAGTACTTC | 12 | - | - | TRBJ2-7 | TRBV6-6
CASSLDGGGREQYF | TGCGCCAGCAGCTTGGATGGTGGGGGCCGAGAGCAGTACTTC | 14 | - | - | TRBJ2-7 | TRBV5-1
CASSLGGVGEKLFF | TGTGCCAGCAGCTTGGGGGGAGTTGGGGAAAAACTGTTTTTT | 14 | - | - | TRBJ1-4 | TRBV5-5
CASSLEDSGNYGYTF | TGTGCCAGCAGCTTAGAAGACTCTGGGAACTATGGCTACACCTTC | 15 | - | - | TRBJ1-2 | TRBV7-9
CASSSVGLAYNEQFF | TGTGCCAGCAGCTCTGTGGGACTTGCCTACAATGAGCAGTTCTTC | 15 | - | - | TRBJ2-1 | TRBV7-2
CASSEAAVDTQYF | TGTGCCAGCAGTGAAGCGGCCGTGGATACGCAGTATTTT | 13 | - | - | TRBJ2-3 | TRBV6-1
CASSLGFGTALYEQYF | TGTGCCAGCAGCTTAGGCTTCGGGACAGCACTTTACGAGCAGTACTTC | 16 | medium-sized | TRBD1 | TRBJ2-7 | TRBV7-2
CASSSQYEQYF | TGTGCCAGCAGCTCTCAGTACGAGCAGTACTTC | 11 | - | - | TRBJ2-7 | TRBV5-6
CASSLGQGSNQPQHF | TGTGCCAGCAGCTTAGGCCAGGGGAGCAATCAGCCCCAGCATTTT | 15 | - | - | TRBJ1-5 | TRBV7-2
CASSYWGGTEAFF | TGTGCCAGCAGTTACTGGGGAGGCACTGAAGCTTTCTTT | 13 | few | - | TRBJ1-1 | TRBV27
CASSPGQGEVRYNEQFF | TGTGCCAGCAGTCCCGGACAGGGAGAAGTTCGATACAATGAGCAGTTCTTC | 17 | - | TRBD1 | TRBJ2-1 | TRBV14
CAWSVSETQYF | TGTGCCTGGAGTGTCTCAGAGACCCAGTACTTC | 11 | - | - | TRBJ2-5 | TRBV30
CASSDGRDRGADTQYF | TGTGCCAGCAGTGACGGCCGGGACAGGGGCGCAGATACGCAGTATTTT | 16 | medium-sized | TRBD1 | TRBJ2-3 | TRBV6-4
CASSLPQGEGKLFF | TGTGCCAGCAGTTTACCACAGGGAGAGGGAAAACTGTTTTTT | 14 | - | - | TRBJ1-4 | TRBV28
CASSPLDRGSNYGYTF | TGTGCCAGCAGCCCGCTTGATAGGGGTTCTAACTATGGCTACACCTTC | 16 | - | - | TRBJ1-2 | TRBV14
CASSSTVGALYGYTF | TGTGCCAGCAGCTCGACAGTTGGGGCCCTATATGGCTACACCTTC | 15 | - | - | TRBJ1-2 | TRBV5-4
CASSQGAGELFF | TGTGCCAGCAGCCAGGGGGCCGGGGAGCTGTTTTTT | 12 | - | TRBD1 | TRBJ2-2 | TRBV7-8
CASSEGSGVGGTEAFF | TGTGCCAGCAGTGAAGGTTCGGGGGTAGGCGGCACTGAAGCTTTCTTT | 16 | - | - | TRBJ1-1 | TRBV2
CASSRDFSSYNEQFF | TGCGCCAGCAGCAGGGACTTTAGCTCCTACAATGAGCAGTTCTTC | 15 | - | - | TRBJ2-1 | TRBV5-1
CAIAPGLADGDTQYF | TGTGCCATTGCGCCGGGACTAGCGGATGGGGATACGCAGTATTTT | 15 | - | TRBD2 | TRBJ2-3 | TRBV27
CASGPASGGADTQYF | TGTGCCTCCGGCCCGGCTAGCGGGGGGGCAGATACGCAGTATTTT | 15 | once | TRBD2 | TRBJ2-3 | TRBV6-5
CATSNGGYTEAFF | TGTGCCACCTCAAACGGGGGGTACACTGAAGCTTTCTTT | 13 | - | - | TRBJ1-1 | TRBV27
CASSPPGTPMGNTIYF | TGTGCCAGCAGCCCCCCAGGGACTCCGATGGGAAACACCATATATTTT | 16 | - | - | TRBJ1-3 | TRBV28
CASSLAAVTEAFF | TGTGCCAGCAGCTTAGCTGCGGTAACTGAAGCTTTCTTT | 13 | - | - | TRBJ1-1 | TRBV7-9
CASSDSSGTDTQYF | TGTGCCAGCAGTGATTCCAGCGGGACAGATACGCAGTATTTT | 14 | - | - | TRBJ2-3 | TRBV2
CASRLAGSNEQFF | TGTGCCAGCAGGCTAGCGGGAAGCAATGAGCAGTTCTTC | 13 | - | TRBD2 | TRBJ2-1 | TRBV5-4
CATTKSTGTEAFF | TGCGCCACCACGAAATCGACGGGGACTGAAGCTTTCTTT | 13 | - | - | TRBJ1-1 | TRBV10-1
CASSRSRGPGEQYF | TGTGCCAGCAGCCGGAGCAGGGGGCCAGGGGAGCAGTACTTC | 14 | - | TRBD1 | TRBJ2-7 | TRBV5-6
CASSQTDPLETEAFF | TGCGCCAGCAGCCAAACAGATCCTCTCGAAACTGAAGCTTTCTTT | 15 | few | - | TRBJ1-1 | TRBV4-1
CASSVVGAPNYGYTF | TGTGCCAGCAGCGTAGTGGGGGCTCCTAACTATGGCTACACCTTC | 15 | - | - | TRBJ1-2 | TRBV9
CASSREGGGMSSYEQYF | TGCGCCAGCAGTCGCGAGGGTGGGGGGATGAGCTCCTACGAGCAGTACTTC | 17 | - | - | TRBJ2-7 | TRBV5-1
CASSLVQARSYEQYF | TGTGCCAGCAGTTTAGTCCAGGCCCGCTCCTACGAGCAGTACTTC | 15 | - | - | TRBJ2-7 | TRBV28
CASSGTQGRLSNTGELFF | TGTGCCAGCAGCGGGACACAGGGGCGCTTGTCTAACACCGGGGAGCTGTTTTTT | 18 | - | TRBD1 | TRBJ2-2 | TRBV28
CASSVGDGNSPLHF | TGTGCCAGCAGTGTCGGGGATGGAAATTCACCCCTCCACTTT | 14 | once | - | TRBJ1-6 | TRBV6-5
CASSPRAGTYNEQFF | TGTGCCAGCAGCCCAAGAGCGGGAACTTACAATGAGCAGTTCTTC | 15 | few | TRBD2 | TRBJ2-1 | TRBV7-9
CASSLLEGYEQYF | TGCGCCAGCAGCCTCCTGGAGGGATACGAGCAGTACTTC | 13 | once | - | TRBJ2-7 | TRBV7-8
CASSSGQGTGYTF | TGTGCCAGCAGCTCTGGACAGGGTACCGGCTACACCTTC | 13 | - | TRBD1 | TRBJ1-2 | TRBV7-8
CASRLTSPNEKLFF | TGTGCCAGCAGACTGACAAGCCCAAATGAAAAACTGTTTTTT | 14 | few | - | TRBJ1-4 | TRBV6-1
CASSRDSLSGNTIYF | TGTGCCAGCAGCCGTGACAGCCTCTCTGGAAACACCATATATTTT | 15 | - | - | TRBJ1-3 | TRBV7-2